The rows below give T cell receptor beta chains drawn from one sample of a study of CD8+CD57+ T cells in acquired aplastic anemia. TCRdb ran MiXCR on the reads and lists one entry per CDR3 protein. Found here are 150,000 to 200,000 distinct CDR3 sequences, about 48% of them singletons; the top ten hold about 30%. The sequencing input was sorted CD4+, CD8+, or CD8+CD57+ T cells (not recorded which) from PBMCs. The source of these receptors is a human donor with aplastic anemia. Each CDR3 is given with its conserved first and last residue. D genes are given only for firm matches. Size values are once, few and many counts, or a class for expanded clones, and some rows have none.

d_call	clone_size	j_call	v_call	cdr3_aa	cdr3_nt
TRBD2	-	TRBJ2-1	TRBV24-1	CATSGTSGSIGNEQFF	TGTGCCACCAGTGGGACTAGCGGGAGTATTGGGAATGAGCAGTTCTTC
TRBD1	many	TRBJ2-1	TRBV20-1	CSATGTVYNEQFF	TGCAGTGCTACCGGGACAGTGTACAATGAGCAGTTCTTC
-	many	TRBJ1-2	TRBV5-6	CASSLQGRAYGYTF	TGTGCCAGCAGCCTACAGGGCAGGGCCTATGGCTACACCTTC
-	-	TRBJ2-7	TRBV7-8	CASSARGGSDYEQYF	TGTGCCAGCAGTGCCCGGGGTGGGAGTGATTACGAGCAGTACTTC
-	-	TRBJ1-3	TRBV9	CASSFGQLGGYPGNTMYF	TGTGCCAGCAGCTTCGGACAGTTAGGAGGTTACCCTGGAAACACCATGTATTTT
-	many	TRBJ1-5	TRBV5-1	CASSLEGIGNQPQHF	TGCGCCAGCAGCTTGGAGGGAATTGGCAATCAGCCCCAGCATTTT
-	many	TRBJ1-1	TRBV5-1	CASSLSDTEAFF	TGCGCCAGCAGCTTGTCGGACACTGAAGCTTTCTTT
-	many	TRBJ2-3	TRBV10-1	CASSESTPESHSPVSTDTQYF	TGCGCCAGCAGTGAGTCGACTCCGGAATCCCATAGCCCAGTGAGCACAGATACGCAGTATTTT
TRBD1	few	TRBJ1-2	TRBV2	CASRIAGGNYGYTF	TGTGCCAGCAGAATCGCAGGGGGGAACTATGGCTACACCTTC
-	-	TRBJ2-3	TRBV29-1	CSVEPPVTDTQYF	TGCAGCGTTGAACCCCCAGTCACAGATACGCAGTATTTT
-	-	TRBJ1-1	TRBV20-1	CSAASPIRGTSEAFF	TGCAGTGCTGCCAGCCCCATCCGGGGTACGAGTGAAGCTTTCTTT
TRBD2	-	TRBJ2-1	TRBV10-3	CAISVLAGNEQFF	TGTGCCATCAGTGTCTTAGCGGGAAATGAGCAGTTCTTC
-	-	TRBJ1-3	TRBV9	CASSRESSGNTIYF	TGTGCCAGCAGCCGGGAGAGCTCTGGAAACACCATATATTTT
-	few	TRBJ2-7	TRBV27	CASRSPGGLSYEQYF	TGTGCCAGCAGATCCCCCGGGGGCCTCTCCTACGAGCAGTACTTC
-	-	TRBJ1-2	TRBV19	CASSPDRIYGYTF	TGTGCCAGTAGTCCGGACCGGATCTATGGCTACACCTTC
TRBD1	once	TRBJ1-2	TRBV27	CAIRKTGGYGYTF	TGTGCCATCAGGAAGACAGGGGGCTATGGCTACACCTTC
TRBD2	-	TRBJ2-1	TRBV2	CASSESGGGNEQFF	TGTGCCAGCAGTGAAAGCGGCGGGGGAAATGAGCAGTTCTTC
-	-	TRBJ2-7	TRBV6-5	CASSWGSSTQEQYF	TGTGCCAGCAGTTGGGGGTCCTCTACGCAGGAGCAGTACTTC
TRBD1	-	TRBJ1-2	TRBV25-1	CASSDGTANYGYTF	TGTGCCAGCAGTGACGGGACAGCCAACTATGGCTACACCTTC
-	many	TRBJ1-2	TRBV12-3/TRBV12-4	CASSSRKAGPIYGYTF	TGTGCCAGCAGTTCCAGAAAGGCGGGACCTATCTATGGCTACACCTTC
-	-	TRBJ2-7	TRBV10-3	CAISESKTGHYYEQYF	TGTGCCATCAGTGAGTCGAAAACTGGTCACTACTACGAGCAGTACTTC
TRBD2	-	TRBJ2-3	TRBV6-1	CASSPLRLAPSDTQYF	TGTGCCAGCAGTCCCCTACGACTAGCGCCATCAGATACGCAGTATTTT
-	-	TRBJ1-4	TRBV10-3	CAISQGMGDEKLFF	TGTGCCATCAGCCAGGGGATGGGGGATGAAAAACTGTTTTTT
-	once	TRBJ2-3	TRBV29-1	CSGGASDTQYF	TGCAGCGGGGGGGCGTCGGATACGCAGTATTTT
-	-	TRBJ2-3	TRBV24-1	CATSDNKRDTQYF	TGTGCCACCAGTGATAACAAGCGAGATACGCAGTATTTT
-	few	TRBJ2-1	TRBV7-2	CASSLAWASDEQFF	TGTGCCAGCAGCTTAGCCTGGGCCAGCGATGAGCAGTTCTTC
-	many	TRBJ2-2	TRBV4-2	CASRPSEGGTGELFF	TGTGCCAGCAGACCATCAGAGGGGGGCACCGGGGAGCTGTTTTTT
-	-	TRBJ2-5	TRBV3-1	CASSQVRAQETQYF	TGTGCCAGCAGCCAAGTGAGGGCCCAGGAGACCCAGTACTTC
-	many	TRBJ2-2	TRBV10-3	CAITRSDRDTGELFF	TGTGCCATCACAAGATCGGACAGAGACACCGGGGAGCTGTTTTTT
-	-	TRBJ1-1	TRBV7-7	CASSLAVNAEAFF	TGTGCTAGCAGCTTGGCCGTGAACGCTGAAGCTTTCTTT
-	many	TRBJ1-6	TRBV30	CASIGGDSPLHF	TGTGCCTCCATAGGGGGGGACTCACCCCTCCACTTT
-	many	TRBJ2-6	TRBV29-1	CSVSGVGGANVLTF	TGCAGCGTTTCCGGGGTTGGTGGGGCCAACGTCCTGACTTTC
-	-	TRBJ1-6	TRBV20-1	CSARNPGVTYNSPLHF	TGCAGTGCTAGAAACCCGGGGGTCACCTATAATTCACCCCTCCACTTT
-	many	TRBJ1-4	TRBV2	CAGGDTWEKLFF	TGTGCCGGGGGGGACACGTGGGAAAAACTGTTTTTT
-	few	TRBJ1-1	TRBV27	CASSLTGITEAFF	TGTGCCAGCAGTTTAACAGGGATCACTGAAGCTTTCTTT
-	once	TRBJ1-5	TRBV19	CASKPGGNQPQHF	TGTGCCAGTAAGCCGGGAGGTAACCAGCCCCAGCATTTT
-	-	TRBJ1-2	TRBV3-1	CASSQGSWGRYGYTF	TGTGCCAGCAGCCAAGGGTCATGGGGCCGCTATGGCTACACCTTC
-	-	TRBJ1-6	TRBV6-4	CASRSESGYLHF	TGTGCCAGCCGGAGCGAGTCCGGATACCTCCACTTT
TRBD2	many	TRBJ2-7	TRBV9	CASSSGGREQYF	TGTGCCAGCAGCAGTGGCGGGAGGGAGCAGTACTTC
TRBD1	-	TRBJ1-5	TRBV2	CASSRQGSSNQPQHF	TGTGCCAGCAGTAGACAGGGGTCAAGCAATCAGCCCCAGCATTTT
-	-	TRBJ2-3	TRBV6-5	CASSYVSGRSTDTQYF	TGTGCCAGCAGTTACGTTTCAGGGAGAAGCACAGATACGCAGTATTTT
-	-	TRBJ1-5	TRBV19	CASRGIRGQPQHF	TGTGCCAGTAGAGGGATTCGGGGGCAGCCCCAGCATTTT
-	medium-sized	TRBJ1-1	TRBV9	CASSSINTEAFF	TGTGCCAGCAGCTCCATAAACACTGAAGCTTTCTTT
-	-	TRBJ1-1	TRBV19	CASSTAGFTEAFF	TGTGCCAGTAGTACTGCCGGGTTCACTGAAGCTTTCTTT
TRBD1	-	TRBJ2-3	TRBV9	CASSVSRDRGRSDTQYF	TGTGCCAGCAGCGTGTCCCGGGACAGGGGGAGATCAGATACGCAGTATTTT
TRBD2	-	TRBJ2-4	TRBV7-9	CASSLGLAGDEDIQYF	TGTGCCAGCAGCTTAGGACTAGCGGGAGATGAAGACATTCAGTACTTC